Sequencing of this T cell receptor beta chain was carried out in a study of monozygotic twins with cystic fibrosis. Study outcomes and limitations: Low clonality (median around 0.0095) suggested a mostly naive repertoire. Monozygotic CF twins shared more identical nucleotide clonotypes than unrelated patients. Co-twins had the most similar V usage for 13 of 16 pairs, J for 8. No link emerged between shared CDR3 counts and age, concordance or severity.

Method: immunoSEQ multiplex PCR; TCRdb's copy keeps in-frame clones and lacks some. Here the sample spans just under 20,000 clones, about 89% being singletons. Germline values: CDR1 MDHEN, CDR2 SYDVKM. V lost 2 bases and J 9 bases, leaving 14 bases between the germline ends. The CDR3 is made up of 14 amino acids. To note about this clone: Its antigen remains unidentified.

The rearrangement uses TRBV28 and TRBJ2-1; D unresolved. The material sequenced was blood. The sequence was obtained from a girl aged 2 to 10 with cystic fibrosis. The DNA for the CDR3 is TGTGCCAGCAGTTTACAGACGCGGATAGGTGAGCAGTTCTTC. As protein: CASSLQTRIGEQFF. The full variable domain, completed using reference TRBV28 and TRBJ2-1, is DVKVTQSSRYLVKRTGEKVFLECVQDMDHENMFWYRQDPGLGLRLIYFSYDVKMKEKGDIPEGYSVSREKKERFSLILESASTNQTSMYLCASSLQTRIGEQFFGPGTRLTVL.